These T cell receptor beta chains were read from a single sample in a study of T cells in Graves' hyperthyroidism and ophthalmopathy. One entry per CDR3 protein, called by TCRdb with MiXCR from the multiplex PCR reads. The data show around 300,000 distinct CDR3 sequences, with approximately 19% seen just once and 35% to 40% held by the top ten. Sequencing was performed on blood. Receptor source: a man in his fifties or sixties with Graves' ophthalmopathy. CDR3s include the opening cysteine and the closing phenylalanine or tryptophan. A D gene is named only where the DNA matches it firmly. Only part of the rows carry a size: once, few, many, or a class if the clone is expanded.

j_call: TRBJ2-4
clone_size: -
d_call: TRBD2
v_call: TRBV20-1
cdr3_length: 15
cdr3_aa: CSASWLGGRADIQYF
cdr3_nt: TGCAGTGCTTCCTGGCTCGGAGGGAGGGCTGACATTCAGTACTTC

j_call: TRBJ2-7
clone_size: -
d_call: TRBD2
v_call: TRBV19
cdr3_length: 14
cdr3_aa: CASSIRSSGYEQYF
cdr3_nt: TGTGCCAGTAGTATCAGGTCTAGCGGCTACGAGCAGTACTTC

j_call: TRBJ2-6
clone_size: -
d_call: -
v_call: TRBV28
cdr3_length: 14
cdr3_aa: CASSEPGGANVLTF
cdr3_nt: TGTGCCAGCAGTGAACCGGGGGGGGCCAACGTCCTGACTTTC

j_call: TRBJ2-4
clone_size: many
d_call: -
v_call: TRBV28
cdr3_length: 14
cdr3_aa: CASSSGGRLNIQYF
cdr3_nt: TGTGCCAGCAGTTCCGGGGGTCGATTGAACATTCAGTACTTC

j_call: TRBJ2-1
clone_size: -
d_call: TRBD1
v_call: TRBV28
cdr3_length: 16
cdr3_aa: CASSPPPGQIYNEQFF
cdr3_nt: TGTGCCAGCAGCCCCCCGCCGGGACAGATCTACAATGAGCAGTTCTTC

j_call: TRBJ2-3
clone_size: few
d_call: -
v_call: TRBV20-1
cdr3_length: 16
cdr3_aa: CSARDWGRGRTDTQYF
cdr3_nt: TGCAGTGCTAGAGATTGGGGGCGGGGAAGAACAGATACGCAGTATTTT

j_call: TRBJ1-5
clone_size: many
d_call: TRBD1
v_call: TRBV24-1
cdr3_length: 14
cdr3_aa: CATGPGQHNQPQHF
cdr3_nt: TGTGCCACTGGACCGGGACAGCACAATCAGCCCCAGCATTTT

j_call: TRBJ1-1
clone_size: many
d_call: -
v_call: TRBV11-2
cdr3_length: 14
cdr3_aa: CASSLGYGNTEAFF
cdr3_nt: TGTGCCAGCAGCTTAGGGTATGGGAACACTGAAGCTTTCTTT

j_call: TRBJ2-3
clone_size: many
d_call: -
v_call: TRBV7-2
cdr3_length: 12
cdr3_aa: CASSQGGGTQYF
cdr3_nt: TGTGCCAGCAGCCAGGGGGGAGGTACGCAGTATTTT

j_call: TRBJ2-7
clone_size: -
d_call: -
v_call: TRBV7-6
cdr3_length: 12
cdr3_aa: CASSLLGSEQYF
cdr3_nt: TGTGCCAGCAGCTTATTGGGCTCCGAGCAGTACTTC

j_call: TRBJ2-7
clone_size: few
d_call: -
v_call: TRBV7-2
cdr3_length: 12
cdr3_aa: CASSFGLNEQYF
cdr3_nt: TGTGCCAGCAGCTTTGGCCTCAACGAGCAGTACTTC

j_call: TRBJ2-2
clone_size: -
d_call: TRBD2
v_call: TRBV7-2
cdr3_length: 16
cdr3_aa: CASRKSGTGGTGELFF
cdr3_nt: TGTGCCAGCAGAAAATCCGGGACGGGAGGGACCGGGGAGCTGTTTTTT

j_call: TRBJ2-5
clone_size: -
d_call: TRBD2
v_call: TRBV7-8
cdr3_length: 17
cdr3_aa: CASSLLGTSGPQETQYF
cdr3_nt: TGTGCCAGCAGCTTACTCGGGACTAGCGGACCACAAGAGACCCAGTACTTC

j_call: TRBJ1-6
clone_size: many
d_call: -
v_call: TRBV20-1
cdr3_length: 14
cdr3_aa: CSARGGFGNSPLHF
cdr3_nt: TGCAGTGCTAGAGGGGGATTCGGAAATTCACCCCTCCACTTT

j_call: TRBJ1-1
clone_size: many
d_call: -
v_call: TRBV20-1
cdr3_length: 11
cdr3_aa: CSASGQGSAFF
cdr3_nt: TGCAGTGCTAGTGGGCAGGGGAGCGCTTTCTTT

j_call: TRBJ1-1
clone_size: many
d_call: -
v_call: TRBV7-6
cdr3_length: 14
cdr3_aa: CASSPTQVNTEAFF
cdr3_nt: TGTGCCAGCAGCCCGACACAGGTGAACACTGAAGCTTTCTTT

j_call: TRBJ2-7
clone_size: many
d_call: -
v_call: TRBV20-1
cdr3_length: 14
cdr3_aa: CSARLGITTYEQYF
cdr3_nt: TGCAGTGCTAGACTGGGAATTACTACCTACGAGCAGTACTTC

j_call: TRBJ2-5
clone_size: -
d_call: -
v_call: TRBV3-1
cdr3_length: 13
cdr3_aa: CASSQEGGKTQYF
cdr3_nt: TGTGCCAGCAGCCAAGAGGGGGGAAAGACCCAGTACTTC

j_call: TRBJ2-2
clone_size: few
d_call: -
v_call: TRBV9
cdr3_length: 16
cdr3_aa: CASSVDPGVAAGELFF
cdr3_nt: TGTGCCAGCAGCGTAGACCCCGGAGTCGCAGCAGGGGAGCTGTTTTTT

j_call: TRBJ2-5
clone_size: -
d_call: TRBD2
v_call: TRBV6-2/TRBV6-3
cdr3_length: 15
cdr3_aa: CASATSGAKQETQYF
cdr3_nt: TGTGCCAGCGCCACTAGCGGAGCCAAACAAGAGACCCAGTACTTC

j_call: TRBJ2-1
clone_size: -
d_call: -
v_call: TRBV19
cdr3_length: 13
cdr3_aa: CASSPQGNNEQFF
cdr3_nt: TGTGCCAGTAGTCCCCAGGGGAACAATGAGCAGTTCTTC

j_call: TRBJ2-7
clone_size: many
d_call: TRBD1
v_call: TRBV20-1
cdr3_length: 15
cdr3_aa: CSARDPTGTSYEQYF
cdr3_nt: TGCAGTGCTAGAGATCCGACAGGGACCTCCTACGAGCAGTACTTC

j_call: TRBJ1-3
clone_size: -
d_call: -
v_call: TRBV6-5
cdr3_length: 15
cdr3_aa: CASSYSLEGGNTIYF
cdr3_nt: TGTGCCAGCAGTTACTCGTTAGAAGGCGGAAACACCATATATTTT

j_call: TRBJ2-4
clone_size: many
d_call: TRBD2
v_call: TRBV2
cdr3_length: 17
cdr3_aa: CASSAGTSGRARNIQYF
cdr3_nt: TGTGCCAGCAGCGCCGGGACTAGCGGGAGGGCCAGGAACATTCAGTACTTC

j_call: TRBJ2-7
clone_size: many
d_call: -
v_call: TRBV30
cdr3_length: 14
cdr3_aa: CAWSVQHGSYEQYF
cdr3_nt: TGTGCCTGGAGTGTACAGCACGGATCCTACGAGCAGTACTTC

j_call: TRBJ2-7
clone_size: -
d_call: TRBD2
v_call: TRBV20-1
cdr3_length: 14
cdr3_aa: CSAPVAGGPYEQYF
cdr3_nt: TGCAGTGCCCCGGTAGCGGGAGGACCCTACGAGCAGTACTTC

j_call: TRBJ2-2
clone_size: -
d_call: -
v_call: TRBV20-1
cdr3_length: 12
cdr3_aa: CSARDSFGELFF
cdr3_nt: TGCAGTGCTAGAGATAGTTTCGGGGAGCTGTTTTTT

j_call: TRBJ1-5
clone_size: -
d_call: TRBD1
v_call: TRBV20-1
cdr3_length: 13
cdr3_aa: CSAGQVINQPQHF
cdr3_nt: TGCAGTGCAGGACAGGTGATCAATCAGCCCCAGCATTTT

j_call: TRBJ2-7
clone_size: many
d_call: TRBD1
v_call: TRBV6-2/TRBV6-3
cdr3_length: 15
cdr3_aa: CASSSRDRASYEQYF
cdr3_nt: TGTGCCAGCAGTTCTAGGGACAGGGCATCCTACGAGCAGTACTTC

j_call: TRBJ2-2
clone_size: -
d_call: -
v_call: TRBV2
cdr3_length: 16
cdr3_aa: CASSVQGWAKTGELFF
cdr3_nt: TGTGCCAGCAGTGTTCAAGGGTGGGCGAAGACCGGGGAGCTGTTTTTT

j_call: TRBJ2-1
clone_size: many
d_call: -
v_call: TRBV3-1
cdr3_length: 15
cdr3_aa: CASSQSSSPYNEQFF
cdr3_nt: TGTGCCAGCAGCCAATCCTCTAGCCCCTACAATGAGCAGTTCTTC

j_call: TRBJ1-3
clone_size: -
d_call: -
v_call: TRBV20-1
cdr3_length: 12
cdr3_aa: CSARPGPDTIYF
cdr3_nt: TGCAGTGCTAGGCCCGGACCCGACACCATATATTTT

j_call: TRBJ2-1
clone_size: many
d_call: -
v_call: TRBV30
cdr3_length: 11
cdr3_aa: CAWSADNEQFF
cdr3_nt: TGTGCCTGGAGTGCCGACAATGAGCAGTTCTTC

j_call: TRBJ2-7
clone_size: -
d_call: -
v_call: TRBV29-1
cdr3_length: 12
cdr3_aa: CSVESVGAEQYF
cdr3_nt: TGCAGCGTTGAATCCGTGGGGGCCGAGCAGTACTTC

j_call: TRBJ2-3
clone_size: many
d_call: -
v_call: TRBV5-1
cdr3_length: 16
cdr3_aa: CASSLAGAKGTDTQYF
cdr3_nt: TGCGCCAGCAGCTTGGCGGGCGCCAAGGGCACAGATACGCAGTATTTT

j_call: TRBJ2-5
clone_size: many
d_call: TRBD2
v_call: TRBV11-2
cdr3_length: 16
cdr3_aa: CASSFRLADIQETQYF
cdr3_nt: TGTGCCAGCAGCTTCAGACTAGCGGATATTCAAGAGACCCAGTACTTC

j_call: TRBJ2-7
clone_size: many
d_call: -
v_call: TRBV7-9
cdr3_length: 15
cdr3_aa: CASSPLRGDAHEQYF
cdr3_nt: TGTGCCAGCAGCCCCCTTAGAGGGGATGCCCACGAGCAGTACTTC

j_call: TRBJ2-1
clone_size: many
d_call: TRBD1
v_call: TRBV6-1
cdr3_length: 17
cdr3_aa: CASSYSPGTGIYNEQFF
cdr3_nt: TGTGCCAGCAGTTACTCTCCCGGGACAGGGATCTACAATGAGCAGTTCTTC

j_call: TRBJ2-1
clone_size: once
d_call: TRBD2
v_call: TRBV7-3
cdr3_length: 17
cdr3_aa: CASSQAGGRSSYNEQFF
cdr3_nt: TGTGCCAGCAGCCAAGCGGGAGGGCGGAGCTCCTACAATGAGCAGTTCTTC

j_call: TRBJ2-6
clone_size: -
d_call: -
v_call: TRBV28
cdr3_length: 17
cdr3_aa: CASSAEVGFSGANVLTF
cdr3_nt: TGTGCCAGCTCGGCCGAGGTAGGATTCTCTGGGGCCAACGTCCTGACTTTC

j_call: TRBJ2-5
clone_size: few
d_call: TRBD2
v_call: TRBV5-1
cdr3_length: 15
cdr3_aa: CASSLKRGAQETQYF
cdr3_nt: TGCGCCAGCAGCTTGAAGCGGGGGGCACAAGAGACCCAGTACTTC

j_call: TRBJ2-7
clone_size: few
d_call: TRBD1
v_call: TRBV6-1
cdr3_length: 16
cdr3_aa: CASSYNTMTGSHEQYF
cdr3_nt: TGTGCCAGCAGCTACAACACGATGACAGGGAGTCACGAGCAGTACTTC

j_call: TRBJ1-5
clone_size: many
d_call: TRBD1
v_call: TRBV28
cdr3_length: 11
cdr3_aa: CASSLGQVQHF
cdr3_nt: TGTGCCAGCAGTTTGGGACAGGTCCAGCATTTT

j_call: TRBJ2-7
clone_size: few
d_call: -
v_call: TRBV28
cdr3_length: 15
cdr3_aa: CASSPRLEVSYEQYF
cdr3_nt: TGTGCCAGCAGTCCAAGACTAGAGGTCTCCTACGAGCAGTACTTC

j_call: TRBJ1-2
clone_size: many
d_call: -
v_call: TRBV11-2
cdr3_length: 12
cdr3_aa: CASSSGLYGYTF
cdr3_nt: TGTGCCAGCAGCTCGGGGCTGTATGGCTACACCTTC

j_call: TRBJ2-5
clone_size: -
d_call: -
v_call: TRBV14
cdr3_length: 16
cdr3_aa: CASSLARESPQETQYF
cdr3_nt: TGTGCCAGCAGCCTGGCCCGGGAGTCACCTCAAGAGACCCAGTACTTC